The rows below give T cell receptor beta chains drawn from one sample of a study of blood T cell repertoires in COVID-19. Sequenced by immunoSEQ multiplex PCR; TCRdb stores in-frame clones only, minus some. The table lists fewer than 120,000 clones, around nine tenths of them singletons. Material for sequencing was peripheral blood. These receptor sequences come from a human donor in a cohort sampled during active COVID-19. Each CDR3 is given with its conserved first and last residue. D genes are given only for firm matches. Size is omitted from some rows. Given values are once, few, many or a class for expanded clones.

D: TRBD2
J: TRBJ2-2
V: TRBV10-1
size: .
CDR3: CASSETSGVPGELFF
DNA: TGCGCCAGCAGTGAGACTAGCGGGGTTCCCGGGGAGCTGTTTTTT

D: TRBD1
J: TRBJ1-3
V: TRBV25-1
size: .
CDR3: CASSDRGSGNTIYF
DNA: TGTGCCAGCAGTGACAGGGGGTCTGGAAACACCATATATTTT

D: TRBD2
J: TRBJ2-1
V: TRBV7-3
size: .
CDR3: CASSPRPAGGPGEQFF
DNA: TGTGCCAGCAGCCCACGCCCAGCGGGAGGGCCGGGTGAGCAGTTCTTC

D: TRBD1
J: TRBJ1-2
V: TRBV11-1
size: .
CDR3: CASSPLGTGRDGYTF
DNA: TGTGCCAGCAGCCCCCTAGGGACAGGGAGAGATGGCTACACCTTC

D: .
J: TRBJ1-1
V: TRBV30
size: many
CDR3: CAWTPIEAFF
DNA: TGTGCCTGGACTCCTATCGAAGCTTTCTTT

D: .
J: TRBJ1-3
V: TRBV30
size: .
CDR3: CAWSFSLGNTIYF
DNA: TGTGCCTGGAGTTTCTCCCTCGGAAACACCATATATTTT

D: .
J: TRBJ1-4
V: TRBV15
size: .
CDR3: CATSRGNRGLDEKLFF
DNA: TGTGCCACCAGCAGAGGAAACCGCGGCCTGGATGAAAAACTGTTTTTT

D: TRBD1
J: TRBJ1-2
V: TRBV3-1/TRBV3-2
size: .
CDR3: CASSQPTGVGGYTF
DNA: TGTGCCAGCAGCCAACCCACAGGGGTAGGGGGCTACACCTTC

D: .
J: TRBJ2-1
V: TRBV4-2
size: .
CDR3: CASSRLDRENEQFF
DNA: TGTGCCAGCAGCCGCCTCGATCGGGAAAATGAGCAGTTCTTC

D: .
J: TRBJ2-1
V: TRBV30
size: .
CDR3: CAWSPVVASYNEQFF
DNA: TGTGCCTGGAGTCCCGTGGTAGCGTCCTACAATGAGCAGTTCTTC

D: .
J: TRBJ2-1
V: TRBV4-1
size: .
CDR3: CASSQVLARNYNEQFF
DNA: TGCGCCAGCAGCCAGGTTCTAGCGAGAAACTACAATGAGCAGTTCTTC

D: TRBD1
J: TRBJ2-7
V: TRBV28
size: .
CDR3: CASSLQTGPYEQYF
DNA: TGTGCCAGCAGTCTCCAGACAGGGCCCTACGAGCAGTACTTC

D: .
J: TRBJ2-3
V: TRBV27
size: .
CDR3: CASSLWGRSTDTQYF
DNA: TGTGCCAGCAGTTTATGGGGCAGGAGCACAGATACGCAGTATTTT

D: TRBD2
J: TRBJ2-1
V: TRBV3-1/TRBV3-2
size: .
CDR3: CASTPGGRTAGGTYNEQFF
DNA: TGTGCCAGCACACCCGGTGGTCGGACTGCGGGAGGGACCTACAATGAGCAGTTCTTC

D: TRBD1
J: TRBJ1-5
V: TRBV4-1
size: .
CDR3: CASSSQTGDNQPQHF
DNA: TGCGCCAGCAGCTCCCAGACAGGGGACAATCAGCCCCAGCATTTT

D: .
J: TRBJ1-5
V: TRBV7-2
size: .
CDR3: CASSLQRGQPQHF
DNA: TGTGCCAGCAGCTTACAGAGGGGGCAGCCCCAGCATTTT

D: .
J: TRBJ2-1
V: TRBV7-9
size: .
CDR3: CASSLALGASDNEQFF
DNA: TGTGCCAGCAGCTTAGCGTTGGGGGCCTCAGACAATGAGCAGTTCTTC

D: .
J: TRBJ2-1
V: TRBV7-9
size: .
CDR3: CASSLEGANYNEQFF
DNA: TGTGCCAGCAGCTTGGAGGGGGCCAATTACAATGAGCAGTTCTTC

D: TRBD2
J: TRBJ2-5
V: TRBV11-3
size: .
CDR3: CASSQGVFSGRGQETQYF
DNA: TGTGCCAGCAGCCAGGGGGTTTTTAGCGGGAGAGGGCAAGAGACCCAGTACTTC

D: TRBD1
J: TRBJ1-3
V: TRBV4-2
size: .
CDR3: CASSPDRVASGNTIYF
DNA: TGTGCCAGCAGCCCCGACAGGGTTGCCTCTGGAAACACCATATATTTT

D: .
J: TRBJ1-2
V: TRBV21-1
size: once
CDR3: CASSKVSGSNYCYGYTF
DNA: TGTGCCAGCAGCAAAGTATCCGGGAGTAACTATTGCTATGGCTACACCTTC

D: .
J: TRBJ1-2
V: TRBV2
size: .
CDR3: CASSEGLSNYGYTF
DNA: TGTGCCAGCAGTGAAGGGCTTTCTAACTATGGCTACACCTTC

D: TRBD2
J: TRBJ2-1
V: TRBV4-2
size: .
CDR3: CASSRLAGGPHEQFF
DNA: TGTGCCAGCAGCCGACTAGCGGGGGGGCCGCATGAGCAGTTCTTC

D: TRBD1
J: TRBJ1-2
V: TRBV19
size: .
CDR3: CASSAGTVNYGYTF
DNA: TGTGCCAGTAGCGCCGGGACAGTTAACTATGGCTACACCTTC

D: .
J: TRBJ1-4
V: TRBV2
size: once
CDR3: CASLTEAGTNEKLFF
DNA: TGTGCCAGCCTGACAGAAGCAGGAACTAATGAAAAACTGTTTTTT

D: TRBD1
J: TRBJ1-5
V: TRBV10-3
size: .
CDR3: CAISGGTGGEPQHF
DNA: TGTGCCATCAGTGGTGGGACAGGGGGCGAGCCCCAGCATTTT

D: TRBD1
J: TRBJ1-3
V: TRBV6-5
size: .
CDR3: CASSYSTGSGNTIYF
DNA: TGTGCCAGCAGTTACTCGACAGGGTCTGGAAACACCATATATTTT

D: TRBD2
J: TRBJ2-1
V: TRBV19
size: .
CDR3: CASRGGLGLDEQFF
DNA: TGTGCCAGCCGGGGGGGGCTGGGGCTCGATGAGCAGTTCTTC

D: .
J: TRBJ2-7
V: TRBV25-1
size: .
CDR3: CASSEFPGYEQYF
DNA: TGTGCCAGCAGTGAATTCCCCGGGTACGAGCAGTACTTC

D: .
J: TRBJ2-7
V: TRBV15
size: .
CDR3: CATSRDHGYEQYF
DNA: TGTGCCACCAGCAGAGATCACGGCTACGAGCAGTACTTC

D: TRBD1
J: TRBJ1-5
V: TRBV19
size: .
CDR3: CASRRTGSNQPQHF
DNA: TGTGCCAGTAGACGGACAGGAAGCAATCAGCCCCAGCATTTT

D: .
J: TRBJ2-5
V: TRBV5-4
size: .
CDR3: CASSLGGTPETQYF
DNA: TGTGCCAGCAGCTTGGGAGGGACACCAGAGACCCAGTACTTC

D: .
J: TRBJ2-1
V: TRBV11-3
size: few
CDR3: CASSLDSGGWVNEQFF
DNA: TGTGCCAGCAGCTTAGATTCCGGGGGATGGGTCAATGAGCAGTTCTTC

D: .
J: TRBJ2-7
V: TRBV2
size: .
CDR3: CASSVTGDNSYEQYF
DNA: TGTGCCAGCAGTGTAACGGGTGATAACTCCTACGAGCAGTACTTC

D: TRBD1
J: TRBJ1-1
V: TRBV10-2
size: once
CDR3: CASRDRGRFEAFF
DNA: TGCGCCAGCCGGGACAGGGGGCGATTTGAAGCTTTCTTT

D: .
J: TRBJ2-3
V: TRBV18
size: .
CDR3: CASSPGPGIPPDTQYF
DNA: TGTGCCAGCTCACCGGGTCCCGGGATTCCGCCAGATACGCAGTATTTT

D: .
J: TRBJ2-1
V: TRBV30
size: .
CDR3: CAWSPPRGYSYNEQFF
DNA: TGTGCCTGGAGTCCCCCTCGAGGATACTCCTACAATGAGCAGTTCTTC

D: TRBD1
J: TRBJ1-2
V: TRBV4-1
size: once
CDR3: CASSQGTGNGYGYTF
DNA: TGCGCCAGCAGCCAAGGGACAGGGAACGGGTATGGCTACACCTTC

D: TRBD2
J: TRBJ2-3
V: TRBV4-2
size: .
CDR3: CASSPWTSGRAADTQYF
DNA: TGTGCCAGCAGCCCCTGGACTAGCGGGAGGGCCGCAGATACGCAGTATTTT

D: .
J: TRBJ2-3
V: TRBV5-4
size: .
CDR3: CASSATGLADRDTQYF
DNA: TGTGCCAGCAGCGCTACCGGGCTAGCGGACAGAGATACGCAGTATTTT

D: .
J: TRBJ1-5
V: TRBV6-5
size: .
CDR3: CASRRSRDTDQPQHF
DNA: TGTGCCAGCAGGAGGTCCCGGGACACCGATCAGCCCCAGCATTTT